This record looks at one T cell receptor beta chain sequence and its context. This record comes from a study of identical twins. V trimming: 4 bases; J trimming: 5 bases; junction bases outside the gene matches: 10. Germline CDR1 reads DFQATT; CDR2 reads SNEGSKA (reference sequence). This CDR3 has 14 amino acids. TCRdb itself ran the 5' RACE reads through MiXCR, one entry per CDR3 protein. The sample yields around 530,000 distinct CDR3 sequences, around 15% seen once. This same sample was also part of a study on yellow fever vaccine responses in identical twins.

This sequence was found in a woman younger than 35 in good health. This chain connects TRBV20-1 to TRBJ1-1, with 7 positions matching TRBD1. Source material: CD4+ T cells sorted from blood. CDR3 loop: CSATSIQGWTEAFF. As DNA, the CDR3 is TGCAGTGCTACCAGCATACAGGGGTGGACTGAAGCTTTCTTT.